This T cell receptor beta chain was found in a study of cytomegalovirus exposure and HLA in healthy donors. The PCR used 60 Vbeta and 13 Jbeta primers. Assay used: immunoSEQ multiplex PCR; TCRdb lists only in-frame clones, some missing. The sample carries some 110,000 clones, about 75% recorded once. V shed 5 bases and J 1 base; nucleotides not matched to a gene: 3. There are 14 residues in the CDR3. The germline gives CDR1 ENHRY, CDR2 SYGVKD. A remark on this clone: What it recognizes is unknown.

Study-wide findings and caveats: Apart from CMV serostatus, no immune exposure information was available. The study reported that TCR beta sequences accurately predicted HLA-A and HLA-B alleles in most subjects. The authors listed around 150 TCR beta chains as cytomegalovirus-associated.

The TCR sequence derives from a male donor in good health and CMV-seropositive. The sequencing sample was made of PBMCs. The chain joins TRBV10-3 to TRBJ1-1; 8 positions agree with TRBD1. CDR3 amino acids: CAISRQGQNTEAFF. The CDR3 DNA reads as TGTGCCATCAGTCGACAGGGGCAGAACACTGAAGCTTTCTTT.